The 20 T cell receptor beta chains presented below share a single source sample, sequenced in a study of T cell responses to AZD1222 COVID-19 vaccine. Using immunoSEQ multiplex PCR, the repertoire was profiled, and TCRdb retains in-frame clones only, with some absent. The sample yields roughly 120,000 clones, 75% to 90% seen once. The sample in question was peripheral blood, obtained 28 days after the second AZD1222 dose. The receptors come from an adult who received the AZD1222 COVID-19 vaccine.

This chain connects TRBV9 to TRBJ2-5; TRBD2 matches 9 bases. The V and J ends lost 3 bases and 5 bases, in that order; junction bases with no gene match: 8. The length of the CDR3 is 15 residues. Germline V gene lookup returns CDR1 SGDLS and CDR2 YYNGEE. In DNA form, the CDR3 reads TGTGCCAGCAGCGCCGATAGCGGGAGTTTGGAGACCCAGTACTTC. Protein product: CASSADSGSLETQYF.

The V call is TRBV19, the J call TRBJ1-3; 12 nucleotides line up with TRBD1. J was trimmed by 1 base and V by 3 bases; bases with no gene match: 7. Germline V gives CDR1 LNHDA, CDR2 SQIVND (reference sequence). The CDR3 runs 18 residues. Here the CDR3 reads CASSMGQGAQRSGNTIYF. Here the CDR3 DNA reads TGTGCCAGTAGTATGGGACAGGGGGCGCAGAGGTCTGGAAACACCATATATTTT. The full variable domain, completed using reference TRBV19 and TRBJ1-3, is DGGITQSPKYLFRKEGQNVTLSCEQNLNHDAMYWYRQDPGQGLRLIYYSQIVNDFQKGDIAEGYSVSREKKESFPLTVTSAQKNPTAFYLCASSMGQGAQRSGNTIYFGEGSWLTVV.

This clone turned up a few times. The CDR3 DNA sequence: TGCGCCAGCAGCCTCCAACCACAGGCGAACACTGAAGCTTTCTTT. It yields the protein CASSLQPQANTEAFF. The rearrangement joins TRBV4-3 to TRBJ1-1, with a tentative D call TRBD1 (5 bases). Trimming shortened V by 4 bases and J by 1 base, and 13 bases separated the two germline ends. The CDR3 consists of 15 residues. Germline CDR1 LGHNA, CDR2 YSLEER.

This chain connects TRBV20-1 to TRBJ2-4, with TRBD2 matching 7 bases. Trimming took 3 bases from V and 4 from J; bases not matched to a gene: 9. Per the germline V gene, CDR1 is DFQATT and CDR2 is SNEGSKA (reference sequence). This CDR3 has 15 amino acids. CDR3 region: CSASSPSGVKNIQYF. The CDR3, as DNA: TGCAGTGCTAGTTCCCCTAGCGGAGTGAAAAACATTCAGTACTTC.

This clone came up a few times. This chain links TRBV7-8 with TRBJ2-7; D unresolved. The CDR3 has 12 amino acids. Germline CDR1 SGHVS, CDR2 FQNEAQ. Trimming cost V 1 base and J 3 bases, with 4 bases left between them. CDR3 DNA: TGTGCCAGCAGCTTAGTCGACTACGAGCAGTACTTC. The encoded protein is CASSLVDYEQYF.

The chain joins TRBV5-1 to TRBJ2-3; D not certain. V gave up 2 bases and J gave up 0 bases, with 10 bases separating them. CDR1 and CDR2 from the germline V gene are SGHRS and YFSETQ. The CDR3 extends over 15 amino acids. CDR3 residues: CASSFAYSSTDTQYF. As DNA, the CDR3 is TGCGCCAGCAGCTTCGCGTACAGTAGCACAGATACGCAGTATTTT.

The V and J genes are TRBV7-2 and TRBJ2-5; 7 positions agree with TRBD1. Germline CDR1 SGHTA, CDR2 FQGNSA. The CDR3 loop spans 16 amino acids. After removal of 5 bases from V and 5 bases from J, the junction contained 14 bases not matched to a gene. The CDR3 loop is CASSPRGTGVTETQYF. Here the CDR3 DNA reads TGTGCCAGCAGCCCCAGGGGTACAGGGGTTACGGAGACCCAGTACTTC.

V gene TRBV3-1 (or the pseudogene TRBV3-2) combines with J gene TRBJ1-6, with D unclear. Trimming cost V 4 bases and J 7 bases, with 11 bases left between them. The CDR3 is 14 residues long. Germline CDR1 LGHDT, CDR2 YNNKEL (reference sequence). CDR3 nucleotides: TGTGCCAGCAGCCTCGGGCAGGCCAATTCACCCCTCCACTTT. Amino acid sequence: CASSLGQANSPLHF.

This chain joins TRBV29-1 and TRBJ2-2; 9 nucleotides agree with TRBD1. Germline values: CDR1 SQVTM, CDR2 ANQGSEA. There are 13 residues in the CDR3. With 6 bases clipped from V and 6 bases from J, the junction kept 5 bases outside the gene matches. CDR3: CSVRDREAGELFF. The CDR3 nucleotides read TGCAGCGTCCGGGACAGGGAAGCCGGGGAGCTGTTTTTT.

This clone was seen a few times. V usage is TRBV6-2 or TRBV6-3 and J usage is TRBJ1-5; maybe TRBD1 (5 bases). CDR1 is MNHEY and CDR2 is SVGEGT in the germline V gene. V shed 2 bases and J shed 7 bases, with 12 bases lying between them. CDR3 length: 14 amino acids. The CDR3 region is CASSYDGRDQPQHF. CDR3 DNA sequence: TGTGCCAGCAGTTACGATGGCAGGGACCAGCCCCAGCATTTT.

This chain connects TRBV15 to TRBJ1-6, with D possibly TRBD1 on 5 matching bases. Per germline, CDR1 LNHNV and CDR2 YYDKDF (reference sequence). V was cut by 5 bases and J by 8 bases, with 19 bases left in between. The CDR3 length is 16 residues. The chain's CDR3 is CATSRRSGSQDSPLHF. For the CDR3, the DNA is TGTGCCACCAGCCGCCGATCAGGGAGTCAGGATTCACCCCTCCACTTT. Full variable domain (rest looked up from reference TRBV15 and TRBJ1-6): DAMVIQNPRYQVTQFGKPVTLSCSQTLNHNVMYWYQQKSSQAPKLLFHYYDKDFNNEADTPDNFQSRRPNTSFCFLDIRSPGLGDTAMYLCATSRRSGSQDSPLHFGNGTRLTVT.

This chain connects TRBV6-2 or TRBV6-3 to TRBJ2-7, with TRBD2 as a possible D gene (6 bases). Per the germline V gene, CDR1 is MNHEY and CDR2 is SVGEGT. This CDR3 comprises 14 residues. Trimming cost V 4 bases and J 3 bases, with 13 bases left between them. This chain's CDR3 is CASSSRGGNYEQYF. For the CDR3, the DNA is TGTGCCAGCAGTTCCCGCGGCGGGAACTACGAGCAGTACTTC.

The V call is TRBV27, the J call TRBJ2-1, with TRBD2 matching 15 bases. CDR1 and CDR2 (germline): MNHEY, SMNVEV (reference sequence). The CDR3 has 15 amino acids. J was trimmed by 11 bases and V by 6 bases; bases with no gene match: 8. The CDR3 sequence is CASRFEGLAGGKQFF. CDR3 DNA sequence: TGTGCCAGCAGGTTTGAGGGACTAGCGGGAGGCAAGCAGTTCTTC.

This chain connects TRBV5-1 to TRBJ2-7; no definite D call. V dropped 2 bases and J dropped 3 bases, with 9 bases sitting between them. The CDR3 consists of 13 residues. The germline V gene encodes CDR1 SGHRS and CDR2 YFSETQ. The CDR3 coding sequence is TGCGCCAGCAGCTTATTGCGGAGCTACGAGCAGTACTTC. As protein: CASSLLRSYEQYF.

The gene calls are TRBV4-1 and TRBJ1-2; D might be TRBD1 (6 bases). The CDR3 is made up of 16 amino acids. V was shortened by 7 bases and J by 0 bases, with 18 bases between the two germline ends. Germline values: CDR1 MGHRA, CDR2 YSYEKL. The CDR3 DNA reads TGCGCCAGCAAGGTTTTGGCAGGGGTCCCTAACTATGGCTACACCTTC. This gives the protein CASKVLAGVPNYGYTF.

This clone was counted a single time. This rearrangement joins TRBV6-5 to TRBJ2-2; D possibly matches TRBD1 or TRBD2 (5 bases each). There are 11 residues in the CDR3. The ends were cut back, 7 bases at V and 7 bases at J, with 7 bases in the middle. CDR1 is MNHEY, CDR2 SVGAGI, per germline. The CDR3 protein is CASMGVGELFF. In DNA form, the CDR3 reads TGTGCCAGCATGGGGGTCGGGGAGCTGTTTTTT.

This chain links TRBV5-4 with TRBJ2-1; 9 positions match TRBD1. Per the germline V gene, CDR1 is SGHNT and CDR2 is YYREEE (reference sequence). This CDR3 has 16 residues. V dropped 3 bases and J dropped 5; count of bases not matched to a gene: 9. The CDR3, as DNA: TGTGCCAGCAGCTCGTCAGGGACAGGGATCGACAATGAGCAGTTCTTC. The encoded protein is CASSSSGTGIDNEQFF.

V is TRBV19 and J is TRBJ1-3, with TRBD1 as a possible D gene (5 bases). CDR1 is LNHDA and CDR2 is SQIVND in the germline V gene (reference sequence). Trimming left V 6 bases short and J 4 bases short, with 16 bases between. The CDR3 loop spans 15 amino acids. CDR3 bases: TGTGCCAGTAGCCTGAGGGACGGCTCCGGAAACACCATATATTTT. Translation: CASSLRDGSGNTIYF. Combining the CDR3 with reference TRBV19 and TRBJ1-3 gives the whole variable domain DGGITQSPKYLFRKEGQNVTLSCEQNLNHDAMYWYRQDPGQGLRLIYYSQIVNDFQKGDIAEGYSVSREKKESFPLTVTSAQKNPTAFYLCASSLRDGSGNTIYFGEGSWLTVV.

CDR3 nucleotides: TGTGCCAGCAGTTTACAGGGAGGGGGTGAAGCTTTCTTT. Translating gives CASSLQGGGEAFF. The chain recombines TRBV12-3 or TRBV12-4 with TRBJ1-1; tentative D call: TRBD1 (6 bases). V was shortened by 2 bases and J by 7 bases, with 11 bases between the two germline ends. The length of the CDR3 is 13 residues.

The chain joins TRBV5-1 to TRBJ2-3, with D perhaps matching TRBD1 or TRBD2 (5 bases each). The CDR3 contains 16 residues. V was clipped by 0 bases and J by 4 bases, with 15 bases between them. Per the germline V gene, CDR1 is SGHRS and CDR2 is YFSETQ. The CDR3: CASSLARGGNADTQYF. Written as DNA, the CDR3 is TGCGCCAGCAGCTTGGCTCGTGGGGGTAATGCAGATACGCAGTATTTT.